The clone carrying this TCR beta chain qualifies as large. What it binds is not known. Stated time point: sample taken at primary tumor resection. The sequenced material consisted of unsorted whole RNA from tumor, nontumor lung or frozen PBMC. The donors, about 74 patients with untreated early-stage non-small cell lung cancer, provided the samples. This sample was included in a study of spatial heterogeneity in lung cancer. Study summary: Mean representation of each unique TCR and UMI combination in the raw reads exceeded 8.5 occurrences.

TCRdb fed the 5' RACE reads into MiXCR, producing one record per CDR3 protein. Altogether some 3,000 distinct CDR3 sequences are present, around a third being singletons, with the ten largest covering 55% to 80%. Whole-study results and caveats: Ubiquitous expanded tumor TCRs were seen in blood more at resection than at follow-up.

Source: PBMCs, taken at surgery. This receptor was taken from a male donor with early-stage non-small cell lung cancer.

CDR3 in amino acids: CASSLPGVTPGETQYF. In nucleotides, the CDR3 is TGTGCCAGCAGCTTACCGGGGGTCACACCCGGGGAGACCCAGTACTTC. The chain uses TRBV7-9 and TRBJ2-5, with D possibly being TRBD2 (6 bases). V lost 2 bases, J lost 5 bases, and 18 bases lay in between. Germline assignment: CDR1 SEHNR and CDR2 FQNEAQ (reference sequence). This CDR3 contains 16 residues.